These 13 T cell receptor beta chains came from one sample sequenced in a study of T cell responses to AZD1222 COVID-19 vaccine. TCRdb's copy holds only in-frame clones and misses some; the assay was immunoSEQ multiplex PCR. Among about 110,000 clones listed, roughly nine tenths were seen once. The source material was peripheral blood, sampled on day 0 of AZD1222 vaccination. The receptors stem from an adult in good health.

The gene calls are TRBV12-3 or TRBV12-4 and TRBJ2-3; D is unresolved. This CDR3 is 13 amino acids long. The V and J ends lost 6 bases and 2 bases respectively, with 9 bases between them. The CDR3 coding sequence is TGTGCCAGCAGCACCCGGGTCACAGATACGCAGTATTTT. Its protein product is CASSTRVTDTQYF.

In this sample, this clone turned up a few times. J is TRBJ1-6 and V is TRBV7-2; TRBD1 is a possible D gene (5 bases). The CDR3 is made up of 14 amino acids. Germline values: CDR1 SGHTA, CDR2 FQGNSA. V shed 3 bases and J shed 8 bases, with 11 bases lying between them. The CDR3 DNA sequence: TGTGCCAGCAGCTTGGGACCGGGAGATTCACCCCTCCACTTT. It encodes CASSLGPGDSPLHF.

The chain uses TRBV9 and TRBJ2-5, with TRBD2 as a possible D gene (6 bases). V gave up 0 bases and J gave up 5 bases, with 14 bases separating them. The V gene's germline CDR1 is SGDLS and CDR2 YYNGEE. The CDR3 covers 15 residues. The CDR3 bases are TGTGCCAGCAGCGTAGAACGCGGGGTAGGCGAGACCCAGTACTTC. Translation gives CASSVERGVGETQYF.

The V gene is TRBV18, the J gene TRBJ2-1; D assignment may be TRBD1 or TRBD2 (6 bases each). The CDR3 length is 14 residues. V was pared by 6 bases and J by 9 bases, with 18 bases between. Germline CDR1 is KGHSH and CDR2 is LQKENI. The CDR3 protein is CASSPFSGAAEQFF. The DNA for the CDR3 is TGTGCCAGCTCGCCCTTCTCGGGGGCGGCTGAGCAGTTCTTC.

The chain recombines TRBV7-3 with TRBJ2-2; D unresolved. CDR1 and CDR2 from the germline V gene are SGHTA and FQGTGA. Trimming took off 5 bases at V and 2 bases at J, with 9 bases between the two ends. CDR3 size: 14 residues. The chain's CDR3 is CASSDSRNTGELFF. The CDR3 coding sequence is TGTGCCAGCAGCGACTCAAGAAACACCGGGGAGCTGTTTTTT. The variable domain in full, completed from reference TRBV7-3 and TRBJ2-2, reads GAGVSQTPSNKVTEKGKYVELRCDPISGHTALYWYRQSLGQGPEFLIYFQGTGAADDSGLPNDRFFAVRPEGSVSTLKIQRTERGDSAVYLCASSDSRNTGELFFGEGSRLTVL.

This chain joins TRBV2 and TRBJ2-7; perhaps TRBD2 as D (5 bases). CDR3 length equals 13 residues. Trimming stripped 8 bases from V and 7 bases from J, with 18 bases between. Germline V gene data show CDR1 as SNHLY and CDR2 as FYNNEI. This CDR3 is CASRLAPPGEQYF. CDR3 DNA: TGTGCCAGCCGTCTAGCTCCCCCGGGGGAGCAGTACTTC.

Only one count was recorded for this clone. This chain uses TRBV6-5 with TRBJ1-2; D gene unclear. The germline V gene encodes CDR1 MNHEY and CDR2 SVGAGI. Trimming removed 0 bases at V and 5 bases at J, with 13 bases between. The CDR3 spans 15 residues. CDR3 coding DNA: TGTGCCAGCAGTTACTCTACACTTTCCCCTTATGGCTACACCTTC. It translates to CASSYSTLSPYGYTF.

This sequence joins TRBV27 and TRBJ1-5; 7 nucleotides align to TRBD1. The CDR3 has 15 amino acids. Germline V gives CDR1 MNHEY, CDR2 SMNVEV (reference sequence). Trimming cost V 3 bases and J 4 bases; bases outside gene matches: 6. This chain's CDR3 is CASSFSQGVNQPQHF. The CDR3 DNA sequence: TGTGCCAGCAGTTTCTCGCAGGGGGTTAATCAGCCCCAGCATTTT.

The chain has TRBV9 and TRBJ2-1, with D perhaps matching TRBD1 or TRBD2 (5 bases each). Trimming cost V 4 bases and J 2 bases, with 13 bases left between them. The CDR3 loop spans 15 amino acids. Germline values: CDR1 SGDLS, CDR2 YYNGEE. CDR3 region: CASSKGDGPYNEQFF. CDR3 DNA sequence: TGTGCCAGCAGCAAAGGGGACGGGCCCTACAATGAGCAGTTCTTC.

The genes are TRBV25-1 and TRBJ1-2; D might be TRBD1 (6 bases). Germline CDR1 reads MGHDK; CDR2 reads SYGVNS. The V gene lost 4 bases and the J gene lost 4 bases, with 7 bases spanning the gap. The CDR3 is made up of 12 amino acids. The CDR3 sequence: CASSGTVYGYTF. The CDR3 DNA is TGTGCCAGCAGTGGGACAGTCTATGGCTACACCTTC.

The rearrangement links TRBV12-3 or TRBV12-4 to TRBJ1-2, with TRBD1 as a possible D gene (5 bases). This CDR3 comprises 13 residues. V was shortened by 0 bases and J by 7 bases, with 9 bases between the two germline ends. The CDR3 bases are TGTGCCAGCAGTTTAGCGTGGGGGTTTGGCTACACCTTC. It codes for CASSLAWGFGYTF.

The J gene is TRBJ1-6, the V gene TRBV27; 10 bases agree with TRBD1. Germline V gene sequence: CDR1 MNHEY, CDR2 SMNVEV (reference sequence). The CDR3 has 18 residues. J lost 0 bases, V lost 5 bases, and 7 bases had no gene match. The chain's CDR3 is CASSPWTGGSSYNSPLHF. The CDR3 DNA reads TGTGCCAGCAGTCCTTGGACAGGGGGAAGCTCCTATAATTCACCCCTCCACTTT.

A word on this clone: This same CDR3 is encoded by further DNA sequences in the sample. This sequence joins TRBV5-4 and TRBJ2-1; 12 bases align to TRBD2. In germline, CDR1 is SGHNT, CDR2 YYREEE (reference sequence). V shed 4 bases, J shed 4 bases, and the junction held 3 bases outside the gene matches. The CDR3 extends over 15 amino acids. The CDR3 coding sequence is TGTGCCAGCAGCCCGGGACTAGCGGGTTACAATGAGCAGTTCTTC. Protein sequence: CASSPGLAGYNEQFF.